The TCR beta chain under discussion was sequenced for a study of long-term antiretroviral therapy in people with HIV. As to this clone: Its antigen is undetermined.

Study-wide findings and caveats: Blood specimens, gathered between the mid-2000s and the late 2010s, were possibly obtained under older ART regimens.

The authors ran the immunoSEQ assay, v3.0, at survey level. The data were produced by immunoSEQ multiplex PCR, yet TCRdb's version contains in-frame clones alone and is incomplete. The profile shows about 35,000 clones, around 79% of them singletons. Here the sequenced sample was unsorted PBMCs, taken 3 years after starting antiretroviral therapy. The source is a man in his forties or fifties with HIV.

The CDR3 here is CASTLEASGVKETQYF. Here the CDR3 DNA reads TGTGCCAGCACCCTAGAGGCTAGCGGGGTAAAAGAGACCCAGTACTTC. The V gene is TRBV28, the J gene TRBJ2-5, with TRBD2 matching over 9 bases. The ends lost 7 bases at V and 3 bases at J; junction bases unmatched: 12. The CDR3 covers 16 residues. Germline CDR1 MDHEN, CDR2 SYDVKM.